A single sample is the source of the 24 T cell receptor beta chains below, sequenced in a study of Graves' ophthalmopathy and Graves' hyperthyroidism (dated by TCRdb to 2017 to 2018). Sequencing was carried out with an Illumina HiSeq 2000. For repertoire sequencing, the TCR beta CDR3 regions were amplified from RNA transcripts. The first round of RT-PCR was done with HTBI primers and the Qiagen OneStep RT-PCR kit, and was followed by a second round of multiplex PCR, then size selection and purification. TCRdb's own reprocessing of the public reads used fastp at Q25 and MiXCR and kept productive beta chains. For every CDR3 protein sequence, its rows merge into one entry that carries the most common genes and DNA. This sample lists around 590,000 distinct CDR3 sequences; under 45% were detected once. Roughly 4% of the sample rests with the top ten. The sequencing input was peripheral blood or thyroid tissue (not recorded which). All receptors come from an adult man with Graves' hyperthyroidism.

The table lists this clonotype with many counts. CDR3 residues: CASSPYLAGRTEAFF. Written as DNA, the CDR3 is TGTGCCAGCAGCCCCTACCTGGCAGGGCGGACTGAAGCTTTCTTT. The rearrangement uses TRBV5-8 and TRBJ1-1; a possible D gene is TRBD1 (5 bases). The CDR3 runs to 15 residues. Deletions cut 4 bases from V and 5 bases from J, with 18 bases between. Looked up from germline, CDR1 is SGHTS and CDR2 is YDEGEE.

This clonotype appeared a single time. This rearrangement joins TRBV5-1 to TRBJ2-2, with TRBD1 matching over 8 bases. Germline V CDR1 and CDR2: SGHRS, YFSETQ. The CDR3 is 15 residues long. V lost 2 bases to trimming and J lost 4 bases; unmatched junction nucleotides: 4. This chain's CDR3 is CASSLDRGSTGELFF. CDR3 coding DNA: TGCGCCAGCAGCTTAGACAGGGGATCCACCGGGGAGCTGTTTTTT.

This clonotype was seen ten or more times. The rearrangement uses TRBV10-3 and TRBJ1-6, with D tentatively TRBD1 (5 bases). Germline V gene data show CDR1 as ENHRY and CDR2 as SYGVKD. This CDR3 is 15 amino acids long. V was trimmed by 1 base and J by 10 bases, leaving 14 bases between them. CDR3: CAISELTVSGSPLHF. The CDR3 nucleotides are TGTGCCATCAGTGAGTTGACAGTTTCGGGATCACCCCTCCACTTT.

The chain has TRBV29-1 and TRBJ1-1; 9 bases agree with TRBD1. There are 14 residues in the CDR3. The V and J ends lost 8 bases and 4 bases, in that order; junction bases with no gene match: 11. Germline assignment: CDR1 SQVTM and CDR2 ANQGSEA. This CDR3 is CSSLEDRGRTEAFF. Here the CDR3 DNA reads TGCAGCAGTTTAGAGGACAGGGGTCGCACTGAAGCTTTCTTT. The entire variable domain, with the rest obtained from reference TRBV29-1 and TRBJ1-1, is as follows: SAVISQKPSRDICQRGTSLTIQCQVDSQVTMMFWYRQQPGQSLTLIATANQGSEATYESGFVIDKFPISRPNLTFSTLTVSNMSPEDSSIYLCSSLEDRGRTEAFFGQGTRLTVV.

The sample holds many counts of this clonotype. V is TRBV29-1 and J is TRBJ1-1; a weak D match, TRBD1 (6 bases). Trimming took 4 bases from V and 3 from J, leaving 18 bases between them. The CDR3 is 15 residues long. CDR1 and CDR2 (germline): SQVTM, ANQGSEA. The CDR3 DNA follows: TGCAGCGTTGGGCCTGGACAGCGGTTGGACACTGAAGCTTTCTTT. Translating it yields CSVGPGQRLDTEAFF.

As concerns this clonotype: A read error is likely, as this CDR3 ends without the conserved phenylalanine or tryptophan. Because the CDR3's place on the DNA is in doubt, the DNA is left out and the CDR3 is given as listed by TCRdb. The gene calls are TRBV24-1 and TRBJ2-7; the table gives TRBD2 as D, unverified against the DNA. The CDR3 adds up to 11 amino acids, both ends counted. CDR1 is KGHDR, CDR2 SFDVKD, per germline. The CDR3 loop is CATSEGLAGVS.

This clonotype has just a few counts. J is TRBJ2-3 and V is TRBV14; a weak D match, TRBD1 (6 bases). The V and J ends lost 4 bases and 3 bases respectively, with 14 bases between them. The CDR3 sequence is 15 residues long. Germline values: CDR1 SGHDN, CDR2 FVKESK. The CDR3 DNA follows: TGTGCCAGCAGCCCTTACAGGGCTCGGACAGATACGCAGTATTTT. Translated: CASSPYRARTDTQYF.

The CDR3 sequence: CASSEAERASGYGYTF. The CDR3 DNA is TGTGCCAGCAGTGAAGCAGAGCGGGCGTCGGGGTATGGCTACACCTTC. The chain couples TRBV2 to TRBJ1-2; D remains unclear. The V end lost 0 bases, the J end lost 5 bases, and 16 bases lay between the germline ends. Germline CDR1 reads SNHLY; CDR2 reads FYNNEI. The CDR3 loop spans 16 amino acids.

This clonotype was recorded at least ten times. This chain connects TRBV5-1 to TRBJ1-2; TRBD1 matches at 7 bases. The germline gives CDR1 SGHRS, CDR2 YFSETQ. V was pared by 2 bases and J by 3 bases, with 4 bases of the junction left unmatched. The CDR3 has 14 residues. CDR3 amino acids: CASSLQGPDYGYTF. CDR3 bases: TGCGCCAGCAGCTTACAGGGGCCCGACTATGGCTACACCTTC.

CDR3 sequence (DNA): TGTGCCAGCAGTTTCGGGACCAGTCGGGAAAGCTACGAGCAGTACTTC. Protein sequence: CASSFGTSRESYEQYF. The genes are TRBV12-3 or TRBV12-4 and TRBJ2-7; either TRBD1 or TRBD2 may fit D (5 bases each). V lost 3 bases and J 3 bases, leaving 18 bases between the germline ends. CDR3 length equals 16 residues.

Of note for this clonotype: A read error may be the cause here, since a much bigger clone is one base away. V is TRBV24-1 and J is TRBJ2-7; D gene uncertain. The CDR3 length is 14 residues. Per germline, CDR1 KGHDR and CDR2 SFDVKD. The DNA for the CDR3 is TGTGCCACCAGTGATCCCGACACCTTCGATGAGCAGTGCTTC. This sequence encodes CATSDPDTFDEQCF.

In this sample, this clonotype turned up a few times. This chain uses TRBV7-2 with TRBJ1-5, with D tentatively TRBD1 (5 bases). Trimming left V 6 bases short and J 2 bases short, with 11 bases between. The V gene's germline CDR1 is SGHTA and CDR2 FQGNSA. CDR3 size: 14 residues. The DNA for the CDR3 is TGTGCCAGCAGTTTATTAGGGGGCAATCAGCCCCAGCATTTT. Residues: CASSLLGGNQPQHF.

V and J are TRBV7-2 and TRBJ2-7; TRBD1 is a possible D gene (5 bases). V was pared by 5 bases and J by 7 bases, with 18 bases between. CDR3 size: 14 residues. Germline-derived CDR1 and CDR2 are SGHTA and FQGNSA. Here the CDR3 reads CASSLLDRGREQYF. The CDR3 DNA is TGTGCCAGCAGCCTACTTGACAGAGGTCGAGAGCAGTACTTC.

This chain links TRBV25-1 with TRBJ2-5; 8 nucleotides align to TRBD1. The CDR3 contains 15 residues. Trimming removed 1 base from V and 5 bases from J; junction bases left unmatched: 6. Germline CDR1 and CDR2: MGHDK and SYGVNS. The CDR3 nucleotides read TGTGCCAGCAGTGAATCTCGCAGGGGGCTTGAGACCCAGTACTTC. Protein sequence: CASSESRRGLETQYF. The whole variable domain, filled in from reference TRBV25-1 and TRBJ2-5, reads EADIYQTPRYLVIGTGKKITLECSQTMGHDKMYWYQQDPGMELHLIHYSYGVNSTEKGDLSSESTVSRIRTEHFPLTLESARPSHTSQYLCASSESRRGLETQYFGPGTRLLVL.

The rearrangement joins TRBV7-8 to TRBJ1-6, with 9 bases fitting TRBD1. Germline V gene data show CDR1 as SGHVS and CDR2 as FQNEAQ. After removal of 5 bases from V and 9 bases from J, the junction contained 14 bases not matched to a gene. The CDR3 runs to 17 residues. The CDR3 is CASSLRLAGQGSSPLHF. CDR3 bases: TGTGCCAGCAGCCTCCGACTAGCGGGACAGGGTAGTTCACCCCTCCACTTT.

This clonotype occurred many times. The chain carries TRBV6-2 or TRBV6-3 and TRBJ1-1, with unresolved D. The V gene's germline CDR1 is MNHEY and CDR2 SVGEGT. The CDR3 has 13 amino acids. Trimming cost V 5 bases and J 1 base, with 8 bases left between them. The CDR3, as DNA: TGTGCCAGCAGTGACACAGCGAACACTGAAGCTTTCTTT. This sequence encodes CASSDTANTEAFF.

A remark on this clonotype: A read error may explain this, as a much larger clone is one base away. The chain has TRBV5-5 and TRBJ2-5; tentatively, D is TRBD2 (5 bases). The germline CDR1 and CDR2 sequences are SGHKS and YYEKEE (reference sequence). Trimming pared 0 bases from V and 9 bases from J, leaving 9 bases between. The CDR3 sequence is 12 residues long. CDR3 DNA: TGTGCCAGCAGCTTGGATGAGGAGGCCCAGTACTTC. This gives the protein CASSLDEEAQYF.

This clonotype showed up just a few times. This chain links TRBV5-5 with TRBJ2-7, with 9 bases matching TRBD1. The CDR3 extends over 15 amino acids. Germline V gene sequence: CDR1 SGHKS, CDR2 YYEKEE (reference sequence). V shed 4 bases and J 2 bases; nucleotides not matched to a gene: 7. CDR3 nucleotides: TGTGCCAGCAGCGTTGTGACAGGGGGTACCTACGAGCAGTACTTC. Encoded protein: CASSVVTGGTYEQYF. Complete variable domain (other parts from reference TRBV5-5 and TRBJ2-7): DAGVTQSPTHLIKTRGQQVTLRCSPISGHKSVSWYQQVLGQGPQFIFQYYEKEERGRGNFPDRFSARQFPNYSSELNVNALLLGDSALYLCASSVVTGGTYEQYFGPGTRLTVT.

This clonotype occurred many times. The chain has TRBV20-1 and TRBJ1-2, with D perhaps matching TRBD1 (5 bases). Between the trimmed V and J ends, which lost 3 bases and 4 bases, there was a span of 9 bases. Per germline, CDR1 DFQATT and CDR2 SNEGSKA (reference sequence). CDR3 length: 12 residues. Written as DNA, the CDR3 is TGCAGTGCTAGCGTGACAGTCTATGGCTACACCTTC. Amino acids: CSASVTVYGYTF.

The chain employs TRBV29-1 and TRBJ2-7; the D gene is possibly TRBD1 (6 bases). The germline V gene has CDR1 SQVTM and CDR2 ANQGSEA. V lost 6 bases and J 3 bases, leaving 18 bases between the germline ends. The CDR3 consists of 14 residues. As DNA, the CDR3 is TGCAGCGTAGATTCCAGTGACAGGAACTACGAGCAGTACTTC. This sequence encodes CSVDSSDRNYEQYF.

Concerning this clonotype: One junction end disagrees with the germline gene, perhaps due to a read error. The gene calls are TRBV2 and TRBJ1-1; 8 bases match TRBD1. This CDR3 has 14 amino acids. Germline values: CDR1 SNHLY, CDR2 FYNNEI. The CDR3, as DNA: TGTGCCAGCAGTGAGGCCCTACAGGGGGTAGTAGCTTCCTTT. Translation: CASSEALQGVVASF.

The chain employs TRBV6-5 and TRBJ1-4; D is ambiguous. The CDR3 extends over 16 amino acids. Trimming shortened V by 0 bases and J by 8 bases, and 16 bases separated the two germline ends. Per germline, CDR1 MNHEY and CDR2 SVGAGI. CDR3 DNA: TGTGCCAGCAGTTACTCGACGGGTCTTCCGCACGAAAAACTGTTTTTT. Protein sequence: CASSYSTGLPHEKLFF.

This clonotype was seen ten or more times. V gene TRBV3-1 combines with J gene TRBJ1-2; D remains ambiguous. Trimming pared 1 base from V and 7 bases from J, leaving 19 bases between. This CDR3 comprises 16 residues. Germline values: CDR1 LGHDT, CDR2 YNNKEL (reference sequence). The CDR3 sequence is CASSQALRLGSGGYTF. CDR3 nucleotides: TGTGCCAGCAGCCAAGCCCTGAGACTGGGGTCTGGTGGCTACACCTTC.

The chain is built from TRBV7-9 and TRBJ2-5, with D possibly matching TRBD1 (6 bases). Trimming took off 5 bases at V and 3 bases at J, with 13 bases between the two ends. The germline gives CDR1 SEHNR, CDR2 FQNEAQ (reference sequence). CDR3 length equals 14 residues. As DNA, the CDR3 is TGTGCCAGCAGCGATGGGACATCGAAAGAGACCCAGTACTTC. Translated, it gives CASSDGTSKETQYF.